Following are 17 T cell receptor beta chains from one sample sequenced in a study of Ad26.COV2.S vaccination and SARS-CoV-2 variants. Profiling relied on immunoSEQ multiplex PCR, and the TCRdb table lists in-frame clones only, not all of them. The table shows more than 300,000 clones, with 80% to 90% occurring only once. The treatment is: approximately 18 received Ad26.COV2.S at low or high dose, single or two shots; about 5 received placebo; per-sample allocation not given. Sampling happened 63 days after the first vaccine or placebo injection. The sequencing used peripheral blood, collected in a trial of Ad26.COV2.S vaccine versus placebo. The origin of the receptors is a person aged 18-60 years who received the Ad26.COV2.S COVID-19 vaccine or a placebo.

The V call is TRBV6-4, the J call TRBJ2-3; the D gene could be TRBD1 or TRBD2 (6 bases each). The CDR3 loop spans 15 amino acids. Trimming cost V 9 bases and J 2 bases, with 18 bases left between them. From germline, CDR1 is MRHNA and CDR2 SNTAGT. The CDR3 spells CARGPGGNITDTQYF. In DNA form, the CDR3 reads TGTGCCAGGGGCCCCGGGGGCAACATCACAGATACGCAGTATTTT.

The CDR3, as DNA: TGTGCCAGCAGGGTGAGGCCGGGCACCGGGGAGCTGTTTTTT. Its translation: CASRVRPGTGELFF. The chain joins TRBV5-6 to TRBJ2-2; D remains ambiguous. Germline loops: CDR1 SGHDT, CDR2 YYEEEE. The CDR3 is 14 amino acids. Trimming cost V 5 bases and J 4 bases, with 12 bases left between them.

The rearrangement joins TRBV7-3 to TRBJ2-2; D remains unclear. The length of the CDR3 is 14 residues. CDR1 and CDR2 (germline): SGHTA, FQGTGA. Trimming took 3 bases from V and 1 from J, leaving 6 bases between them. The CDR3 sequence: CASSLKVNTGELFF. The CDR3 bases are TGTGCCAGCAGCTTGAAAGTGAACACCGGGGAGCTGTTTTTT.

The chain employs TRBV9 and TRBJ1-1, with D tentatively TRBD1 (5 bases). V dropped 3 bases and J dropped 6 bases, with 21 bases sitting between them. The CDR3 has 16 residues. Looked up from germline, CDR1 is SGDLS and CDR2 is YYNGEE. This CDR3 reads CASSGGPLRVGPEAFF. CDR3 nucleotide sequence: TGTGCCAGCAGCGGAGGTCCTCTCAGGGTCGGACCTGAAGCTTTCTTT.

The CDR3 bases are TGTGCCAGCAGTGCCCTGGGACAGGGGTATTCAATTCGTCAAGAGACCCAGTACTTC. Its protein is CASSALGQGYSIRQETQYF. The chain is built from TRBV6-1 and TRBJ2-5, with 10 bases fitting TRBD1. CDR1 MNHNS and CDR2 SASEGT come from the germline V gene. The CDR3 sequence is 19 residues long. J gave up 2 bases and V 4 bases, and 16 bases lay outside the gene matches.

The chain couples TRBV5-1 to TRBJ1-1, with D possibly being TRBD1 (6 bases). The CDR3 length is 15 residues. In germline, CDR1 is SGHRS, CDR2 YFSETQ. V dropped 3 bases and J dropped 1 base, with 13 bases sitting between them. In DNA form, the CDR3 reads TGCGCCAGCAGCTATACAGGGCTGGGGAACACTGAAGCTTTCTTT. This sequence encodes CASSYTGLGNTEAFF. Full variable domain (missing parts from reference TRBV5-1 and TRBJ1-1): KAGVTQTPRYLIKTRGQQVTLSCSPISGHRSVSWYQQTPGQGLQFLFEYFSETQRNKGNFPGRFSGRQFSNSRSEMNVSTLELGDSALYLCASSYTGLGNTEAFFGQGTRLTVV.

The chain links TRBV6-5 to TRBJ1-6; tentative D call: TRBD1 (6 bases). This CDR3 has 14 residues. V was cut by 0 bases and J by 9 bases, with 9 bases left in between. CDR1 is MNHEY, CDR2 SVGAGI, per germline. The CDR3: CASSYSRDISPLHF. DNA of the CDR3: TGTGCCAGCAGTTACTCCCGGGACATTTCACCCCTCCACTTT.

The chain employs TRBV5-5 and TRBJ2-3; D might be TRBD2 (5 bases). Trimming shortened V by 2 bases and J by 2 bases, and 15 bases separated the two germline ends. Germline V lookup: CDR1 SGHKS, CDR2 YYEKEE (reference sequence). The CDR3 is 16 residues long. CDR3 sequence: CASSFDLARDTDTQYF. The DNA for the CDR3 is TGTGCCAGCAGCTTCGACTTAGCGAGGGACACAGATACGCAGTATTTT.

This chain connects TRBV2 to TRBJ2-2; 7 bases line up with TRBD1. Trimming removed 7 bases from V and 0 bases from J; junction bases left unmatched: 17. In germline, CDR1 is SNHLY, CDR2 FYNNEI. CDR3 length: 19 residues. The CDR3 DNA reads TGTGCCAGCACCACCACCCCGGGACAGAGTACCGCGAACACCGGGGAGCTGTTTTTT. It codes for CASTTTPGQSTANTGELFF.

V usage is TRBV5-6 and J usage is TRBJ1-6, with D perhaps matching TRBD1 (6 bases). There are 15 residues in the CDR3. Germline CDR1 and CDR2: SGHDT and YYEEEE. Between the trimmed V and J ends, which lost 3 bases and 3 bases, there was a span of 10 bases. CDR3 sequence: CASSSRDNYNSPLHF. CDR3 nucleotide sequence: TGTGCCAGCAGCTCCCGGGACAACTATAATTCACCCCTCCACTTT.

This clone was seen a handful of times. V gene TRBV18 combines with J gene TRBJ1-6; 8 bases are shared with TRBD1. Germline V lookup: CDR1 KGHSH, CDR2 LQKENI. V was pared by 6 bases and J by 9 bases, with 10 bases of the junction left unmatched. The CDR3 totals 15 residues. CDR3 region: CASSPSGQGGSPLHF. As DNA, the CDR3 is TGTGCCAGCTCGCCTTCTGGACAGGGTGGTTCACCCCTCCACTTT.

V is TRBV23-1 and J is TRBJ2-7; tentatively, D is TRBD1 (6 bases). TRBV23-1 is filed as an ORF, its function uncertain. The CDR3 has 14 residues. Trimming pared 2 bases from V and 2 bases from J, leaving 10 bases between. The CDR3 loop is CASSQQGSAYEQYF. The CDR3 DNA sequence: TGCGCCAGCAGTCAACAGGGGTCGGCCTACGAGCAGTACTTC.

This chain links TRBV5-1 with TRBJ1-1; tentatively, D is TRBD1 (5 bases). V lost 0 bases, J lost 2 bases, and 8 bases lay in between. CDR3 length: 14 amino acids. CDR1 is SGHRS, CDR2 YFSETQ, per germline. The CDR3 reads CASSLGQSNTEAFF. CDR3 sequence (DNA): TGCGCCAGCAGCTTGGGACAGAGTAACACTGAAGCTTTCTTT.

This clone appeared a single time. The rearrangement joins TRBV4-3 to TRBJ2-3; D gene uncertain. CDR1 LGHNA and CDR2 YSLEER come from the germline V gene. The CDR3 runs 16 residues. The germline V and J ends were trimmed by 0 bases and 1 base, with 11 bases remaining between them. The CDR3 reads CASSQEPLQRTDTQYF. The DNA for the CDR3 is TGCGCCAGCAGCCAAGAGCCGTTACAGCGCACAGATACGCAGTATTTT.

This sequence joins TRBV5-6 and TRBJ2-7; TRBD1 matches at 9 bases. With V trimmed by 1 base and J by 3 bases, 5 bases remained unmatched. The CDR3 is 15 amino acids. CDR1 and CDR2 from the germline V gene are SGHDT and YYEEEE. Written as DNA, the CDR3 is TGTGCCAGCAGCTTGTACGGGACAGGGAACTACGAGCAGTACTTC. This sequence encodes CASSLYGTGNYEQYF.

The J gene is TRBJ2-3, the V gene TRBV7-9; TRBD1 is a possible D gene (6 bases). Germline lookup yields CDR1 SEHNR and CDR2 FQNEAQ (reference sequence). The CDR3 length is 15 residues. The V and J ends lost 5 bases and 0 bases respectively, with 12 bases between them. CDR3 sequence (DNA): TGTGCCAGCAGCCCCCCAGGGGTAAGCACAGATACGCAGTATTTT. This sequence encodes CASSPPGVSTDTQYF.

V usage is TRBV27 and J usage is TRBJ2-7; 9 bases are shared with TRBD1. CDR1 and CDR2 from the germline V gene are MNHEY and SMNVEV (reference sequence). The CDR3 spans 17 residues. Germline trimming cut 4 bases from V and 1 base from J; bases unmatched to any gene: 11. This CDR3 reads CASSSPIRQGGSYEQYF. In DNA, the CDR3 is TGTGCCAGCAGTTCCCCCATACGACAGGGGGGGTCCTACGAGCAGTACTTC.